This T cell receptor (beta chain) was documented in a study of blood T cell repertoires in COVID-19. At the level of the study: Italy, Spain and the United States were the sources of the convalescent and acute COVID-19 samples.

Assay used: immunoSEQ multiplex PCR; TCRdb lists only in-frame clones, some missing. The data hold tens of thousands of clones, with around 90% observed a single time. The Seattle patients, enrolled during active infection, were followed longitudinally. The CDR3 sequence is 15 residues long. V was trimmed by 7 bases and J by 8 bases, leaving 18 bases between them. Germline V lookup: CDR1 MNHEY, CDR2 SMNVEV (reference sequence). The sample consisted of peripheral blood. The chain recombines TRBV27 with TRBJ1-6, with D possibly TRBD1 on 6 matching bases. The receptor's source is a woman aged 55 to 70 with COVID-19, enrolled during active disease. This CDR3 is CASTLSGGPDSPLHF. CDR3 DNA sequence: TGTGCCAGCACCTTATCGGGGGGGCCGGATTCACCCCTCCACTTT.